Reported below is one TCR beta chain. An end of the junction does not agree with germline; a read error may underlie this. This sample stems from a study of blood T cell repertoires in COVID-19. On the study more broadly: Some COVID-19 samples were acute and others convalescent; all came from the United States, Italy and Spain. T cells, B-cell-depleted T cells, or PBMCs supplied cDNA or gDNA.

The V gene's germline CDR1 is MGHDK and CDR2 SYGVNS. The CDR3 length is 11 residues. In the original workflow: Amplification of reference gene primers provided the estimated nucleated cell counts. Sequencing was performed with immunoSEQ multiplex PCR; in TCRdb, only in-frame clones are kept and a portion is missing. V, J and clone size reflect that table, while D and trimming were determined from the DNA. There are tens of thousands of clones in the sample; about nine tenths occur only once, and roughly 11% lies in the top ten. The receptor was isolated from a man between 65 and 80 years old with active or convalescent COVID-19. The rearrangement links TRBV25-1 to TRBJ2-7; D unresolved. The sequenced material came from peripheral blood. The CDR3 coding sequence is TGTGCCAGCAGTGAATTTGGGCGCGAATTTTTC. Protein sequence: CASSEFGREFF.